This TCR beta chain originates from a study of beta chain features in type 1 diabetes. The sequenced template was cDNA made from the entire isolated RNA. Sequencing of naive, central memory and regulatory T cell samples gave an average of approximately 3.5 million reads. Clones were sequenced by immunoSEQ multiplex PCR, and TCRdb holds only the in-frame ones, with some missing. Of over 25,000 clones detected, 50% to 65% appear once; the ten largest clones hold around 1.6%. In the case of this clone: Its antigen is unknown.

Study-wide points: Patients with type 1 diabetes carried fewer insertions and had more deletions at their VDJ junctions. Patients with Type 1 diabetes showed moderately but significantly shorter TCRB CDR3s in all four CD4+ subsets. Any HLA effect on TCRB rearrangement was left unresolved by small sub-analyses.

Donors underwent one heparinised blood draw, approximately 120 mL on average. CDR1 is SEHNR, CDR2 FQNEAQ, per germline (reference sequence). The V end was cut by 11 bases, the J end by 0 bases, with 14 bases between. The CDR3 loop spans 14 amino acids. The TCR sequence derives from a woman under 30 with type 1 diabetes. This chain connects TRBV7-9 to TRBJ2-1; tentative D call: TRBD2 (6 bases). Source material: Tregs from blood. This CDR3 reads CAYTGRTSYNEQFF. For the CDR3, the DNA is TGTGCCTACACCGGGAGAACCTCCTACAATGAGCAGTTCTTC.